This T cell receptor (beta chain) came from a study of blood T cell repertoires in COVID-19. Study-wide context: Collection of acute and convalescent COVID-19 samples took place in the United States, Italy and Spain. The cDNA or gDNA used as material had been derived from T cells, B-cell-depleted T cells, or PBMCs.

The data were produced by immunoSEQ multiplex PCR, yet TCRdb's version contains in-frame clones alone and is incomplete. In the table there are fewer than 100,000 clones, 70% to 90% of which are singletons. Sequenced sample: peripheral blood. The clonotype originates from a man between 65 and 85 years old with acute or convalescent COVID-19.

CDR3 coding DNA: TGTGCCAGTGTCGGCTCCCGGGACACAACACACTATGGCTACACCTTC. Translating it yields CASVGSRDTTHYGYTF. V gene TRBV19 combines with J gene TRBJ1-2; tentative D call: TRBD1 (6 bases). Looked up from germline, CDR1 is LNHDA and CDR2 is SQIVND (reference sequence). The CDR3 extends over 16 amino acids. V was shortened by 8 bases and J by 3 bases, with 22 bases between the two germline ends.